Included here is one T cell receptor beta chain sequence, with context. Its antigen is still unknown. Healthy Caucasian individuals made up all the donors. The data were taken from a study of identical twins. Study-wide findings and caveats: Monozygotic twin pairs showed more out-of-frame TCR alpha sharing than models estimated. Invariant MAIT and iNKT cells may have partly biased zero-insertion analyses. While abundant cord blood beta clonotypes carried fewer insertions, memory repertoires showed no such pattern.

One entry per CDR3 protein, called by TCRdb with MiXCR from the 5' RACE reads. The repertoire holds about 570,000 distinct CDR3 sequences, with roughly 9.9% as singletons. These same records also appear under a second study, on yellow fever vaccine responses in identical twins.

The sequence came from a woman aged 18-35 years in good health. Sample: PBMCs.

CDR3 region: CASSLIISYNEQFF. The DNA for the CDR3 is TGTGCCAGCAGTTTAATCATTAGCTACAATGAGCAGTTCTTC. The V and J genes are TRBV27 and TRBJ2-1; no clear D gene. This CDR3 contains 14 residues. V shed 2 bases and J shed 3 bases, with 8 bases lying between them. Germline CDR1 reads MNHEY; CDR2 reads SMNVEV (reference sequence).